The clone carrying this TCR beta chain has a single count. The data were taken from a study of blood T cell repertoires in COVID-19. Study-wide context: Researchers got acute and convalescent COVID-19 samples from the United States, Italy and Spain.

Profiled with immunoSEQ multiplex PCR; TCRdb holds only in-frame clones, not every one. The sample has around 300,000 clones, roughly 88% seen once; the top ten hold over 4.5%. The source of this sequence is a man aged 25 to 45 who had recovered from COVID-19. The sample taken for sequencing was PBMCs or T cells enriched from blood (not recorded which).

The CDR3 region is CSVGGDRDNTGELFF. The CDR3 DNA is TGCAGCGTTGGGGGGGACAGGGATAACACCGGGGAGCTGTTTTTT. The chain uses TRBV29-1 and TRBJ2-2; 9 bases line up with TRBD1. This CDR3 contains 15 residues. Trimming cost V 4 bases and J 2 bases; bases outside gene matches: 5. The germline gives CDR1 SQVTM, CDR2 ANQGSEA.